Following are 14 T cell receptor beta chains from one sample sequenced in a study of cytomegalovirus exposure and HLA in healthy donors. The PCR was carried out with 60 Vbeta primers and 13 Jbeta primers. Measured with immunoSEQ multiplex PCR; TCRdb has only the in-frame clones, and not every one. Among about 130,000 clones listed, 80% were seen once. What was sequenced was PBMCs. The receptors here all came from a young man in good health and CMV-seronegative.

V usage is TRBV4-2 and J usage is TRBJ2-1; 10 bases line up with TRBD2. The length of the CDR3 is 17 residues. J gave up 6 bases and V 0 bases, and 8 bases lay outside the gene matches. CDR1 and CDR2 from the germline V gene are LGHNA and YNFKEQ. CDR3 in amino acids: CASSQDYPLAGVNEQFF. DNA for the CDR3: TGTGCCAGCAGCCAAGATTATCCCCTAGCGGGAGTCAATGAGCAGTTCTTC.

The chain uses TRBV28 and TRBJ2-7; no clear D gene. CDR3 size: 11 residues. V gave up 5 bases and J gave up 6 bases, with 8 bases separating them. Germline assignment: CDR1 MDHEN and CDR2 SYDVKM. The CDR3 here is CASSTRLEQYF. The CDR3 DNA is TGTGCCAGCAGTACCAGACTCGAGCAGTACTTC.

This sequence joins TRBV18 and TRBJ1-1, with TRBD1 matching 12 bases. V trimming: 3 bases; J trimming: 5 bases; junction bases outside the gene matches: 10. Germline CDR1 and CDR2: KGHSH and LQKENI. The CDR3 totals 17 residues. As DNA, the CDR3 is TGTGCCAGCTCACCCCCCGGGACAGGGGGCCGGTGGACTGAAGCTTTCTTT. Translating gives CASSPPGTGGRWTEAFF.

CDR3 region: CASSFFRFLAGQSSYEQYF. CDR3 nucleotides: TGTGCCAGCAGCTTTTTTCGCTTCCTAGCGGGGCAAAGCTCCTACGAGCAGTACTTC. The chain combines TRBV7-8 with TRBJ2-7, with 9 bases fitting TRBD2. V gave up 3 bases and J gave up 0 bases; unmatched junction bases: 15. Looked up from germline, CDR1 is SGHVS and CDR2 is FQNEAQ. The CDR3 has 19 residues.

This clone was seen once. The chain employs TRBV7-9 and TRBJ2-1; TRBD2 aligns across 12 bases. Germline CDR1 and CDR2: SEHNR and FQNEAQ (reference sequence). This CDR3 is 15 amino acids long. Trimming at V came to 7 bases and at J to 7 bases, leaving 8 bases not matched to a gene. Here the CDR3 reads CASNLAGGARNEQFF. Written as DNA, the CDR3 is TGTGCCAGCAACCTAGCGGGAGGGGCCAGGAATGAGCAGTTCTTC. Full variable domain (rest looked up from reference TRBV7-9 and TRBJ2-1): DTGVSQNPRHKITKRGQNVTFRCDPISEHNRLYWYRQTLGQGPEFLTYFQNEAQLEKSRLLSDRFSAERPKGSFSTLEIQRTEQGDSAMYLCASNLAGGARNEQFFGPGTRLTVL.

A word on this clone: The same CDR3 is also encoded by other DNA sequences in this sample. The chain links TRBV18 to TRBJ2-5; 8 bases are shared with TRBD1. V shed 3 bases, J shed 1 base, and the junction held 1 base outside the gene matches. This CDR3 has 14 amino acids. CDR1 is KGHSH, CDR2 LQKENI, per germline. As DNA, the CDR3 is TGTGCCAGCTCACCTACAGGGGGCCAAGAGACCCAGTACTTC. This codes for CASSPTGGQETQYF. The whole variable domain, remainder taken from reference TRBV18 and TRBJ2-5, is NAGVMQNPRHLVRRRGQEARLRCSPMKGHSHVYWYRQLPEEGLKFMVYLQKENIIDESGMPKERFSAEFPKEGPSILRIQQVVRGDSAAYFCASSPTGGQETQYFGPGTRLLVL.

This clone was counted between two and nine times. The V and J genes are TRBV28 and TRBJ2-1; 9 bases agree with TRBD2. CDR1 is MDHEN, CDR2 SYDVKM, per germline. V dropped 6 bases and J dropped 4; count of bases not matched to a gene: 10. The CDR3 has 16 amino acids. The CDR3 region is CASRGPAAGGYNEQFF. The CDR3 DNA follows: TGTGCCAGCAGAGGACCGGCGGCGGGAGGGTACAATGAGCAGTTCTTC.

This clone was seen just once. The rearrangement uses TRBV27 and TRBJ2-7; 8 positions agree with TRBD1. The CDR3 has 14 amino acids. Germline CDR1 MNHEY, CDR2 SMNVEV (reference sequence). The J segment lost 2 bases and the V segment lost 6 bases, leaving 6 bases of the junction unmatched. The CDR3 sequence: CASSYDRGTYEQYF. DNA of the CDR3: TGTGCCAGCAGCTATGACAGGGGAACCTACGAGCAGTACTTC.

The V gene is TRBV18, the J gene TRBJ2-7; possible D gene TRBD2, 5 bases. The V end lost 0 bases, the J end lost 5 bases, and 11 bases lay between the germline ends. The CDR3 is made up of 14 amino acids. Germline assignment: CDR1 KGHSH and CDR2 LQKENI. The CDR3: CASSPPHGMNEQYF. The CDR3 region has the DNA TGTGCCAGCTCACCACCGCACGGGATGAACGAGCAGTACTTC.

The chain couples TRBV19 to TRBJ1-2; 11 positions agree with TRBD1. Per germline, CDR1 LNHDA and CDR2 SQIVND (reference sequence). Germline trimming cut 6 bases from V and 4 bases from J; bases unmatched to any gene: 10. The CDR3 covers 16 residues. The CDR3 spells CASSIPGQGAIYGYTF. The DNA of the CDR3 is TGTGCCAGTAGCATCCCCGGACAGGGGGCTATCTATGGCTACACCTTC. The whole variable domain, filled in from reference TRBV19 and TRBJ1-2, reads DGGITQSPKYLFRKEGQNVTLSCEQNLNHDAMYWYRQDPGQGLRLIYYSQIVNDFQKGDIAEGYSVSREKKESFPLTVTSAQKNPTAFYLCASSIPGQGAIYGYTFGSGTRLTVV.

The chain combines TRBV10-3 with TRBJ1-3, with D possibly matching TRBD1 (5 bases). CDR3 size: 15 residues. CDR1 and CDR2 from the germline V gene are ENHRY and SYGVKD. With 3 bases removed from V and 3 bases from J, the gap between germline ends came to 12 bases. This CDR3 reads CAISDTGVGGNTIYF. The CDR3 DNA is TGTGCCATCAGTGACACGGGGGTAGGTGGAAACACCATATATTTT.

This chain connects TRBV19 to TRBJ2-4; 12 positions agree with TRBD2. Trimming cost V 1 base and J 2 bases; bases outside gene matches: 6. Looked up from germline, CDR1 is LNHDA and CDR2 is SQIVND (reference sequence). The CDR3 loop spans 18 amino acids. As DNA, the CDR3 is TGTGCCAGTAGTATAGTGGGGCTAGCGGGAGGGCCCAAAAACATTCAGTACTTC. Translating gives CASSIVGLAGGPKNIQYF.

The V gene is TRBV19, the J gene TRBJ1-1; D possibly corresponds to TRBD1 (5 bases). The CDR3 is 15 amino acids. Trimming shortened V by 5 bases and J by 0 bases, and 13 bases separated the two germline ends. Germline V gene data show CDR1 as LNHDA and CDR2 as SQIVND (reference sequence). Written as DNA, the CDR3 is TGTGCCAGTAGTCCACAGACAGCCCTGAACACTGAAGCTTTCTTT. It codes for CASSPQTALNTEAFF.

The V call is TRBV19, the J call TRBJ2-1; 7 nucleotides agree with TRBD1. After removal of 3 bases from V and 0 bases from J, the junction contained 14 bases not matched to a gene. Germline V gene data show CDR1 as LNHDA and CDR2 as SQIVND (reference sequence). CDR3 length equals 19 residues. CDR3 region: CASSIDRVMGFGSYNEQFF. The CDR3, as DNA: TGTGCCAGTAGTATTGACAGGGTCATGGGATTCGGCTCCTACAATGAGCAGTTCTTC. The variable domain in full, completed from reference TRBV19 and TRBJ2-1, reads DGGITQSPKYLFRKEGQNVTLSCEQNLNHDAMYWYRQDPGQGLRLIYYSQIVNDFQKGDIAEGYSVSREKKESFPLTVTSAQKNPTAFYLCASSIDRVMGFGSYNEQFFGPGTRLTVL.